These 12 T cell receptor beta chains share one sample of origin, sequenced in a study of T cells in Graves' hyperthyroidism and ophthalmopathy. The TCR beta CDR3 regions underwent amplification using RNA transcripts as the source. TCR CDR3 regions were first amplified by RT-PCR with HTBI primers. Via MiXCR, TCRdb re-called the multiplex PCR reads, giving one row per CDR3 protein. Here the sample spans 400,000 or so distinct CDR3 sequences, roughly 13% being singletons. The sample consisted of blood. These receptors originate from a man aged 50 or older with Graves' ophthalmopathy.

The table lists this clonotype with a few counts. The J gene is TRBJ1-2, the V gene TRBV2; 7 nucleotides align to TRBD1. The CDR3 covers 15 residues. With 4 bases clipped from V and 4 bases from J, the junction kept 9 bases outside the gene matches. The V gene's germline CDR1 is SNHLY and CDR2 FYNNEI. The CDR3 loop reads CASSVRGRSVYGYTF. In DNA form, the CDR3 reads TGTGCCAGCAGTGTGAGGGGGCGCAGTGTCTATGGCTACACCTTC.

V gene TRBV28 combines with J gene TRBJ2-7; TRBD1 matches at 10 bases. The CDR3 sequence is 15 residues long. CDR1 and CDR2 from the germline V gene are MDHEN and SYDVKM. Germline trimming cut 5 bases from V and 7 bases from J; bases unmatched to any gene: 11. CDR3 amino acids: CASSRPGQGINEQYF. Written as DNA, the CDR3 is TGTGCCAGCAGTCGCCCGGGACAGGGGATTAATGAGCAGTACTTC. The whole variable domain, remainder taken from reference TRBV28 and TRBJ2-7, is DVKVTQSSRYLVKRTGEKVFLECVQDMDHENMFWYRQDPGLGLRLIYFSYDVKMKEKGDIPEGYSVSREKKERFSLILESASTNQTSMYLCASSRPGQGINEQYFGPGTRLTVT.

The table lists this clonotype with many counts. The V call is TRBV12-3 or TRBV12-4, the J call TRBJ2-1; 9 bases are shared with TRBD2. CDR3 size: 13 residues. The V and J ends lost 1 base and 10 bases, in that order; junction bases with no gene match: 2. CDR3 protein: CASSLVLAGEQFF. As DNA, the CDR3 is TGTGCCAGCAGTTTAGTGCTAGCGGGGGAGCAGTTCTTC.

This clonotype was counted a few times. The chain carries TRBV19 and TRBJ2-1, with TRBD1 identical over 9 bases. The CDR3 is 17 amino acids. The ends lost 3 bases at V and 5 bases at J; junction bases unmatched: 11. The germline gives CDR1 LNHDA, CDR2 SQIVND (reference sequence). This chain's CDR3 is CASSIATGTGHHNEQFF. The CDR3 DNA is TGTGCCAGTAGTATCGCGACCGGGACAGGGCACCACAATGAGCAGTTCTTC.

This clonotype occurred many times. The chain joins TRBV11-2 to TRBJ2-5; 9 bases align to TRBD2. The germline gives CDR1 SGHAT, CDR2 FQNNGV. V shed 1 base and J 5 bases; nucleotides not matched to a gene: 20. This CDR3 comprises 20 residues. This CDR3 is CASSLVVRGSAGGRRETQYF. CDR3 in DNA: TGTGCCAGCAGCTTAGTAGTCCGGGGCTCGGCGGGAGGGCGGCGGGAGACCCAGTACTTC.

This clonotype was counted only a few times. The chain recombines TRBV12-5 with TRBJ2-2; D is unclear. CDR1 is LGHNT, CDR2 FRNRAP, per germline. This CDR3 spans 15 amino acids. V dropped 0 bases and J dropped 1 base, with 6 bases sitting between them. The CDR3 region has the DNA TGTGCTAGTGGTTTGGTTGGCTTGAACACCGGGGAGCTGTTTTTT. This encodes CASGLVGLNTGELFF.

This clonotype was recorded at least ten times. The gene calls are TRBV20-1 and TRBJ2-3, with D possibly TRBD2 on 6 matching bases. The V and J ends lost 0 bases and 3 bases respectively, with 16 bases between them. Germline V lookup: CDR1 DFQATT, CDR2 SNEGSKA (reference sequence). The CDR3 totals 16 residues. CDR3 in DNA: TGCAGTGCTAGAGAGGCGAAGGGAGGCGAGACAGATACGCAGTATTTT. Encoded protein: CSAREAKGGETDTQYF.

V gene TRBV6-1 combines with J gene TRBJ2-3, with a possible D match to TRBD1 (5 bases). This CDR3 comprises 15 residues. Germline CDR1 MNHNS, CDR2 SASEGT. Deletions cut 2 bases from V and 3 bases from J, with 12 bases between. This chain's CDR3 is CASSELGHGTDTQYF. Here the CDR3 DNA reads TGTGCCAGCAGTGAACTCGGACATGGAACAGATACGCAGTATTTT.

The chain joins TRBV5-5 to TRBJ2-1, with D possibly matching TRBD2 (6 bases). V was clipped by 2 bases and J by 8 bases, with 14 bases between them. Germline CDR1 is SGHKS and CDR2 is YYEKEE (reference sequence). This CDR3 contains 14 residues. This CDR3 reads CASSFQLGGYEQFF. The CDR3 nucleotides are TGTGCCAGCAGCTTTCAGTTAGGAGGGTATGAGCAGTTCTTC.

The chain joins TRBV9 to TRBJ1-6, with a possible D match to TRBD1 (5 bases). The CDR3 contains 15 residues. With 3 bases removed from V and 5 bases from J, the gap between germline ends came to 12 bases. Germline loops: CDR1 SGDLS, CDR2 YYNGEE. The CDR3 sequence is CASSGWGTDNSPLHF. DNA for the CDR3: TGTGCCAGCAGCGGCTGGGGGACCGATAATTCACCCCTCCACTTT.

This clonotype came up many times. The chain uses TRBV18 and TRBJ2-1; D gene unclear. Germline CDR1 reads KGHSH; CDR2 reads LQKENI. V was cut by 0 bases and J by 7 bases, with 10 bases left in between. This CDR3 is 14 amino acids long. The CDR3 sequence is CASSPPWNLNEQFF. In DNA, the CDR3 is TGTGCCAGCTCACCACCGTGGAATTTGAATGAGCAGTTCTTC. The whole variable domain, remainder taken from reference TRBV18 and TRBJ2-1, is NAGVMQNPRHLVRRRGQEARLRCSPMKGHSHVYWYRQLPEEGLKFMVYLQKENIIDESGMPKERFSAEFPKEGPSILRIQQVVRGDSAAYFCASSPPWNLNEQFFGPGTRLTVL.

This clonotype has a count of ten or more. This rearrangement joins TRBV30 to TRBJ2-7; no clear D gene. The ends were cut back, 3 bases at V and 3 bases at J, with 9 bases in the middle. The CDR3 loop spans 12 amino acids. From germline, CDR1 is GTSNPN and CDR2 SVGIG (reference sequence). CDR3 loop: CAWRDGGYEQYF. CDR3 in DNA: TGTGCCTGGAGGGACGGTGGCTACGAGCAGTACTTC.